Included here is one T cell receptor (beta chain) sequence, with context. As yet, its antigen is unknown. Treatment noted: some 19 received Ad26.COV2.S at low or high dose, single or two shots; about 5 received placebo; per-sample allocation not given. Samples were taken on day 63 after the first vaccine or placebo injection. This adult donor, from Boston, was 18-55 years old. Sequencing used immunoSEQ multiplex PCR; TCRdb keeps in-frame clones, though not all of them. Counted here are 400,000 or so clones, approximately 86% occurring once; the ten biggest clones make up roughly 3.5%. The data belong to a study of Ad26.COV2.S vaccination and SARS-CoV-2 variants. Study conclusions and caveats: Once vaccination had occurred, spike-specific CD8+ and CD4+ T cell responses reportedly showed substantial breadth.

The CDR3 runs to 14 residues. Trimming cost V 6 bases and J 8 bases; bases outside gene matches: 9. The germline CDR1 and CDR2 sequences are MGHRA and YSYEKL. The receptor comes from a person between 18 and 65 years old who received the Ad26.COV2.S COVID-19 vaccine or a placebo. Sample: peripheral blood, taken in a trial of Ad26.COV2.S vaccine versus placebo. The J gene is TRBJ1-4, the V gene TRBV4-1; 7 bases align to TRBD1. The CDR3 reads CASRSQGGLEKLFF. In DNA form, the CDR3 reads TGCGCCAGCAGGAGCCAGGGGGGTTTAGAAAAACTGTTTTTT.